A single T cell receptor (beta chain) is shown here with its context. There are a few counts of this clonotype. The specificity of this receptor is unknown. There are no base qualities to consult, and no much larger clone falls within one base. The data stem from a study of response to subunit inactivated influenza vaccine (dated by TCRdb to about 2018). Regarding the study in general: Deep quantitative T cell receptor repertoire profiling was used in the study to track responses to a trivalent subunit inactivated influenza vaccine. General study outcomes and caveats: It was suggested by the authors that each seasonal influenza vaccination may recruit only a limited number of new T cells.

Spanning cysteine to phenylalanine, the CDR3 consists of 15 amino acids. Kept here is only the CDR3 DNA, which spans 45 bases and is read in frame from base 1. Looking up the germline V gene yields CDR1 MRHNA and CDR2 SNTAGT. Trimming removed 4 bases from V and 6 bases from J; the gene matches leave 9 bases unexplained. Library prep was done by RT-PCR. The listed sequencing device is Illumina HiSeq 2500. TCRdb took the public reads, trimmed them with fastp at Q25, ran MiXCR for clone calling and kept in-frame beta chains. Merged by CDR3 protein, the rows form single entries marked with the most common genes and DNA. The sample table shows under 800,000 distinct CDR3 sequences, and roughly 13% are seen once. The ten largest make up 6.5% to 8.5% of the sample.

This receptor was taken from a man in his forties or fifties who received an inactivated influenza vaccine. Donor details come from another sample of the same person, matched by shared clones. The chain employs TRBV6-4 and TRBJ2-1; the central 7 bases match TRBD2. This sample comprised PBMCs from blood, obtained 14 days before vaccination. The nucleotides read TGTGCCAGCAGTGCCCTCATAGCGGGTCGCAATGAGCAGTTCTTC. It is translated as CASSALIAGRNEQFF.